A selection of T cell receptor beta chains follows, all from one sample in a study of T cell responses to AZD1222 COVID-19 vaccine. TCRdb's copy holds only in-frame clones and misses some; the assay was immunoSEQ multiplex PCR. The data contain approximately 140,000 clones, 75% to 95% of them singletons. The sample in question was peripheral blood, obtained on day 0 of MenACWY control vaccination. These receptors all stem from an adult in good health. The CDR3 runs from the conserved cysteine through the conserved F or W.

j_gene	v_gene	CDR3aa
TRBJ2-3	TRBV20-1	CSGSDYTQYF
TRBJ1-6	TRBV6-5	CASSFGQGNSPLHF
TRBJ2-7	TRBV27	CASSSLPWTSGRSPPLYEQYF
TRBJ2-1	TRBV9	CASSVASLSIAGNEQFF
TRBJ2-7	TRBV4-1	CASSQDPGDEQYF
TRBJ1-2	TRBV9	CASSVDPKPRIYTF
TRBJ1-5	TRBV19	CASSGTGGNQPQHF
TRBJ2-2	TRBV28	CASSSVDTGELFF
TRBJ1-2	TRBV28	CASSFQAEYGYTF
TRBJ1-6	TRBV9	CASSVDSGARSPLHF
TRBJ2-3	TRBV10-3	CAIGTGQTDTQYF
TRBJ1-2	TRBV9	CASSPNRDYGYTF
TRBJ2-7	TRBV6-6	CASSRGTGGSYEQYF
TRBJ1-1	TRBV4-2	CASSRGGDTEAFF
TRBJ2-1	TRBV19	CATQEGQANYNEQFF
TRBJ1-3	TRBV5-1	CASSLAADPGNTIYF
TRBJ1-1	TRBV12-3/TRBV12-4	CASSEGPNTEAFF
TRBJ1-3	TRBV9	CASSVGPDSGNTIYF
TRBJ2-7	TRBV5-1	CASSLAHDEQYF
TRBJ1-1	TRBV25-1	CASSEGLGNTEAFF
TRBJ1-1	TRBV6-4	CASHPGGTEAFF
TRBJ1-5	TRBV4-2	CASSQGNRQPQHF
TRBJ1-1	TRBV2	CANSTGGNTEAFF